This T cell receptor beta chain was captured by sequencing in a study of blood T cell repertoires in COVID-19. Background on the study: Samples representing acute and convalescent COVID-19 were sourced from the United States, Italy and Spain. T cells, B-cell-depleted T cells, or PBMCs provided the cDNA or gDNA that served as material.

The germline CDR1 and CDR2 sequences are SNHLY and FYNNEI. V was clipped by 8 bases and J by 0 bases, with 7 bases between them. CDR3 length equals 12 residues. Measured with immunoSEQ multiplex PCR; TCRdb has only the in-frame clones, and not every one. The sample carries a few hundred thousand clones, 88% recorded once. The sequence derives from a man between 60 and 70 years old who had recovered from COVID-19. The sample was peripheral blood. The chain joins TRBV2 to TRBJ2-5; D is unclear. CDR3 in amino acids: CASEEYQETQYF. The CDR3, as DNA: TGTGCCAGCGAAGAGTACCAAGAGACCCAGTACTTC.